This T cell receptor beta chain was obtained from a study of T cells in narcolepsy. Overall study context: Enrolled donors included narcolepsy type 1 or type 2 patients and healthy controls. Study-level results: Blood of same and different patients, but not healthy controls, reportedly held recurring autoreactive clonotypes.

Note on this clone: Its antigen remains unknown.

Sequencing was performed with immunoSEQ multiplex PCR; in TCRdb, only in-frame clones are kept and a portion is missing. Among about 27,000 clones listed, 70% to 80% were seen once. Specimen: memory (CD45RA-) CD4+ T cells from blood. The sequence came from a human donor in good health.

CDR3 sequence reads: CSAGSGQSSYEQYF. In nucleotides, the CDR3 is TGCAGCGCGGGGTCGGGACAGAGCTCCTACGAGCAGTACTTC. V usage is TRBV29-1 and J usage is TRBJ2-7; 7 nucleotides align to TRBD1. The CDR3 totals 14 residues. The germline V gene encodes CDR1 SQVTM and CDR2 ANQGSEA. Trimming cost V 7 bases and J 0 bases; bases outside gene matches: 9.